The 7 T cell receptor beta chains given below trace back to one sample, sequenced in a study of CD8+CD57+ T cells in acquired aplastic anemia. The template used for profiling TCR beta VDJ and CDR3 was genomic DNA. MiXCR was run by TCRdb on the reads, yielding one entry per CDR3 protein. There are approximately 190,000 distinct CDR3 sequences in the sample; nearly 50% occur only once, and 9.7% lies in the top ten. Patients chosen for sequencing had shown CD8+CD57+ cell expansion by flow cytometry. The specimen was sorted CD4+, CD8+, or CD8+CD57+ T cells (not recorded which) from PBMCs. The receptors stem from a human donor with aplastic anemia.

The sample holds many counts of this clonotype. The chain is built from TRBV5-1 and TRBJ2-1; no firm D call. CDR1 is SGHRS, CDR2 YFSETQ, per germline. V lost 0 bases to trimming and J lost 5 bases, with 9 bases between them. This CDR3 contains 14 residues. The CDR3 nucleotides read TGCGCCAGCAGCTTGGGGACGGCTAACAATGAGCAGTTCTTC. It encodes CASSLGTANNEQFF.

This chain uses TRBV5-1 with TRBJ1-3, with TRBD1 identical over 8 bases. V lost 3 bases, J lost 3 bases, and 5 bases stayed unmatched. The V gene's germline CDR1 is SGHRS and CDR2 YFSETQ. The CDR3 runs 15 residues. CDR3 loop: CASSWTGPGGNTIYF. The CDR3 DNA is TGCGCCAGCAGCTGGACAGGGCCGGGTGGAAACACCATATATTTT.

This clonotype was found a few times. The CDR3 spells CASSPEVGNQPQHF. The CDR3 bases are TGTGCCAGCTCACCAGAGGTTGGCAATCAGCCCCAGCATTTT. The J gene is TRBJ1-5, the V gene TRBV18; no clear D gene. The length of the CDR3 is 14 residues. Germline lookup yields CDR1 KGHSH and CDR2 LQKENI. The V gene lost 2 bases and the J gene lost 2 bases, with 7 bases spanning the gap.

With respect to this clonotype: This sequence may be a read error, since a much larger clone differs from it by one base. This chain joins TRBV10-3 and TRBJ1-5; D is possibly TRBD1 (5 bases). The CDR3 has 14 residues. The germline V gene encodes CDR1 ENHRY and CDR2 SYGVKD. The V end lost 6 bases, the J end lost 2 bases, and 11 bases lay between the germline ends. CDR3 loop: CAIRPETGNQPQHF. CDR3 in DNA: TGTGCCATCAGACCAGAGACAGGCAATCAGCCCCAGCATTTT.

The chain uses TRBV19 and TRBJ2-1; no clear D. Germline-derived CDR1 and CDR2 are LNHDA and SQIVND (reference sequence). CDR3 length: 14 amino acids. The V end was cut by 3 bases, the J end by 9 bases, with 15 bases between. CDR3 sequence (DNA): TGTGCCAGTAGTATCCTCGCAGGCACCGGTGAGCAGTTCTTC. Translation: CASSILAGTGEQFF.

V gene TRBV7-2 combines with J gene TRBJ1-1; 8 bases agree with TRBD1. Losses at the gene ends were 3 bases for V and 5 bases for J; bases not matched to a gene: 5. Per germline, CDR1 SGHTA and CDR2 FQGNSA. The CDR3 is made up of 14 amino acids. This CDR3 is CASSLVGQVTEAFF. The CDR3 DNA reads as TGTGCCAGCAGCTTGGTGGGACAGGTGACTGAAGCTTTCTTT. The full variable domain, its missing parts supplied by reference TRBV7-2 and TRBJ1-1, is GAGVSQSPSNKVTEKGKDVELRCDPISGHTALYWYRQSLGQGLEFLIYFQGNSAPDKSGLPSDRFSAERTGGSVSTLTIQRTQQEDSAVYLCASSLVGQVTEAFFGQGTRLTVV.

This CDR3 is CASSAWDGDNSPLHF. CDR3 nucleotide sequence: TGTGCCAGTAGTGCCTGGGACGGGGATAATTCACCCCTCCACTTT. The chain couples TRBV19 to TRBJ1-6, with TRBD1 as a possible D gene (5 bases). Germline V gene data show CDR1 as LNHDA and CDR2 as SQIVND (reference sequence). CDR3 size: 15 residues. V was pared by 5 bases and J by 5 bases, with 13 bases between.